Following are 9 T cell receptor beta chains from one sample sequenced in a study of human T cells and chemical hapten exposure. TCRdb reanalysed the RACE reads using MiXCR and keeps one entry per CDR3 protein. The sample has 300,000 to 400,000 distinct CDR3 sequences; approximately 6.3% are singletons. Time point noted: patch test 1, 2 weeks after DPC sensitization. Stated treatment: therapeutic diphenylcyclopropenone sensitization with weekly scalp DPC. Sequenced material: whole blood, taken in connection with sensitization to the hapten diphenylcyclopropenone (DPC). All receptors derive from a woman under 30 with alopecia areata. Some clones in this sample may be carry-over from other donors' samples.

The chain employs TRBV6-2 or TRBV6-3 and TRBJ1-6; no clear D gene. Trimming shortened V by 3 bases and J by 0 bases, and 9 bases separated the two germline ends. This CDR3 region has 16 residues. From germline, CDR1 is MNHEY and CDR2 SVGEGT. DNA for the CDR3: TGTGCCAGCAGTTATCCCAGGAGCTCCTATAATTCACCCCTCCACTTT. It yields the protein CASSYPRSSYNSPLHF.

The V gene is TRBV11-1, the J gene TRBJ1-1; D possibly corresponds to TRBD1 (6 bases). CDR1 and CDR2 (germline): SGHAT, FQDESV (reference sequence). Trimming shortened V by 3 bases and J by 1 base, and 12 bases separated the two germline ends. The CDR3 is 15 residues long. In nucleotides, the CDR3 is TGTGCCAGCAGCTTCGAGACAGGTCAGAACACTGAAGCTTTCTTT. Protein product: CASSFETGQNTEAFF.

This chain joins TRBV11-2 and TRBJ1-6, with TRBD1 matching 8 bases. V was pared by 4 bases and J by 5 bases, with 1 base of the junction left unmatched. The germline V gene has CDR1 SGHAT and CDR2 FQNNGV. The CDR3 totals 14 residues. CDR3 DNA: TGTGCCAGCAGCTCGACAGGGGATAATTCACCCCTCCACTTT. It codes for CASSSTGDNSPLHF.

This clonotype has just a few counts. The rearrangement joins TRBV11-1 to TRBJ2-3; D is perhaps TRBD2 (6 bases). Germline values: CDR1 SGHAT, CDR2 FQDESV (reference sequence). This CDR3 has 13 residues. The V end was cut by 7 bases, the J end by 6 bases, with 14 bases between. DNA for the CDR3: TGTGCCAGCACCGCGACTAGTATGGATACGCAGTATTTT. It codes for CASTATSMDTQYF.

The chain joins TRBV5-1 to TRBJ2-5; D call uncertain. CDR3 length: 17 residues. Germline assignment: CDR1 SGHRS and CDR2 YFSETQ. The V gene lost 4 bases and the J gene lost 1 base, with 20 bases spanning the gap. CDR3 region: CASSPGGFIGFQETQYF. The CDR3, as DNA: TGCGCCAGCAGCCCCGGTGGCTTTATTGGCTTCCAAGAGACCCAGTACTTC.

This clonotype was recorded at least ten times. The chain uses TRBV20-1 and TRBJ2-3, with 12 bases identical to TRBD2. The CDR3 spans 15 residues. Trimming at V came to 3 bases and at J to 1 base, leaving 2 bases not matched to a gene. Germline V lookup: CDR1 DFQATT, CDR2 SNEGSKA (reference sequence). CDR3 sequence: CSASRTSGGTDTQYF. Here the CDR3 DNA reads TGCAGTGCTAGTAGGACTAGCGGGGGCACAGATACGCAGTATTTT.

This clonotype was seen ten or more times. The chain joins TRBV7-2 to TRBJ2-3; D is unresolved. The CDR3 totals 11 residues. V gave up 10 bases and J gave up 2 bases, with 7 bases separating them. Per the germline V gene, CDR1 is SGHTA and CDR2 is FQGNSA. The CDR3 region is CATTPTDTQYF. The CDR3 DNA follows: TGTGCCACCACCCCCACAGATACGCAGTATTTT.

This clonotype occurred a few times. The V and J genes are TRBV5-4 and TRBJ2-3, with D hard to call. Germline lookup yields CDR1 SGHNT and CDR2 YYREEE (reference sequence). Trimming shortened V by 2 bases and J by 2 bases, and 9 bases separated the two germline ends. The CDR3 totals 14 residues. The CDR3 here is CASSFRSATDTQYF. DNA of the CDR3: TGTGCCAGCAGCTTCCGGTCGGCCACAGATACGCAGTATTTT.

The rearrangement joins TRBV4-2 to TRBJ2-3; D perhaps matches TRBD1 (5 bases). The germline gives CDR1 LGHNA, CDR2 YNFKEQ. The CDR3 contains 15 residues. Trimming took off 4 bases at V and 0 bases at J, with 11 bases between the two ends. The CDR3 nucleotides are TGTGCCAGCAGCCGGGGCGTAGCTAGCACAGATACGCAGTATTTT. Amino acid sequence: CASSRGVASTDTQYF.